The 6 T cell receptor beta chains given below trace back to one sample, sequenced in a study of T cells after yellow fever vaccination. TCRdb fed the 5' RACE reads into MiXCR, producing one record per CDR3 protein. The repertoire holds about 320,000 distinct CDR3 sequences, with around a tenth as singletons. Sequenced here: CD4+ T cells sorted from PBMCs, sampled 45 days after the yellow fever booster vaccination. The receptor source for this set is a man younger than 35 who received the YFV17D yellow fever vaccine.

The rearrangement joins TRBV27 to TRBJ1-5; 10 bases are a match to TRBD1. CDR1 MNHEY and CDR2 SMNVEV come from the germline V gene (reference sequence). The V and J ends lost 8 bases and 15 bases, in that order; junction bases with no gene match: 22. The CDR3 has 16 amino acids. As DNA, the CDR3 is TGTGCCAGCGGAAGAGTTCCCGGGACAGGGGAAAGGGCGGGGCATTTT. It specifies CASGRVPGTGERAGHF.

This clonotype showed up just a few times. The V call is TRBV4-2, the J call TRBJ2-1, with a tentative D call TRBD2 (7 bases). The V and J ends lost 1 base and 5 bases respectively, with 15 bases between them. Germline CDR1 and CDR2: LGHNA and YNFKEQ. The CDR3 consists of 16 residues. CDR3 region: CASSQVGGGADNEQFF. The CDR3 coding sequence is TGTGCCAGCAGCCAAGTTGGGGGGGGGGCCGACAATGAGCAGTTCTTC.

This clonotype came up a few times. The genes are TRBV15 and TRBJ1-6; D is uncertain. This CDR3 has 11 residues. CDR1 and CDR2 from the germline V gene are LNHNV and YYDKDF (reference sequence). V was trimmed by 11 bases and J by 10 bases, leaving 12 bases between them. The CDR3 spells CARMTGSPLHF. DNA for the CDR3: TGTGCCCGCATGACCGGGTCACCCCTCCACTTT.

This clonotype was observed at least ten times. The V gene is TRBV20-1, the J gene TRBJ2-7, with D tentatively TRBD1 (5 bases). Germline V gene sequence: CDR1 DFQATT, CDR2 SNEGSKA (reference sequence). This CDR3 has 12 residues. The V end lost 4 bases, the J end lost 5 bases, and 12 bases lay between the germline ends. The DNA of the CDR3 is TGCAGTGCTAAGGGCAGGGTAGACGAGCAGTACTTC. Its protein product is CSAKGRVDEQYF.

This clonotype was counted a few times. J is TRBJ2-2 and V is TRBV5-1, with D unresolved. Trimming took off 4 bases at V and 0 bases at J, with 7 bases between the two ends. CDR3 length: 14 amino acids. Germline CDR1 and CDR2: SGHRS and YFSETQ. CDR3 residues: CASSGESNTGELFF. As DNA, the CDR3 is TGCGCCAGCAGCGGAGAGTCGAACACCGGGGAGCTGTTTTTT.

This clonotype has a handful of counts. This chain links TRBV5-1 with TRBJ2-2; D uncertain. Germline loops: CDR1 SGHRS, CDR2 YFSETQ. V dropped 4 bases and J dropped 9 bases, with 22 bases sitting between them. This CDR3 is 16 amino acids long. The CDR3 region is CASSLSGPYWTRELFF. Written as DNA, the CDR3 is TGCGCCAGCAGCCTATCCGGGCCCTACTGGACCCGGGAGCTGTTTTTT.